This is a list of T cell receptor beta chains from one sample in a study of STAT5B mutations in CD4+ large granular lymphocyte leukemia. Method: immunoSEQ multiplex PCR; TCRdb's copy keeps in-frame clones and lacks some. The sample lists 8,000 or so clones; about 90% were seen once. Source material: PBMCs. The receptor set was obtained from a woman aged 70-85 years with CD4+ T-cell large granular lymphocyte leukemia. CDR3s include the opening cysteine and the closing phenylalanine or tryptophan. The D gene is left open where the match is weak. Clone size is shown for a subset of rows, as once, few, many or a class of expanded clone.

v_gene	len	j_gene	abundance	d_gene	CDR3nt	CDR3aa
TRBV7-8	14	TRBJ1-1	-	-	TGTGCCAGCAGCTTAGTAGGGATGAACACTGAAGCTTTCTTT	CASSLVGMNTEAFF
TRBV2	15	TRBJ1-3	-	TRBD1	TGTGCCAGCAGGGGACAGGGGGTCGCTGGAAACACCATATATTTT	CASRGQGVAGNTIYF
TRBV10-3	15	TRBJ2-3	-	TRBD1	TGTGCCATCAGTGACGGGACAGGGGCGACAGATACGCAGTATTTT	CAISDGTGATDTQYF
TRBV5-1	13	TRBJ2-5	-	-	TGCGCCAGCAGCTTGTACAGACAAGAGACCCAGTACTTC	CASSLYRQETQYF
TRBV6-6	11	TRBJ2-7	-	-	TGTGCCAGCAATAACCAGGTCGAGCAGTACTTC	CASNNQVEQYF
TRBV18	15	TRBJ2-7	-	-	TGTGCCAGCTCACCAGTTGGGCAGGGGAGCTACGAGCAGTACTTC	CASSPVGQGSYEQYF
TRBV5-1	14	TRBJ2-5	-	TRBD1	TGCGCCAGCAGCTCGACAGGGACGAAAGAGACCCAGTACTTC	CASSSTGTKETQYF
TRBV4-2	20	TRBJ2-5	-	TRBD2	TGTGCCAGCAGCCAAGATTGGCTAGCGGGGGGGACCGGGTCCCAAGAGACCCAGTACTTC	CASSQDWLAGGTGSQETQYF
TRBV5-1	14	TRBJ1-1	once	-	TGCGCCAGCAGCGTCGGGACGGGGAACACTGAAGCTTTCTTT	CASSVGTGNTEAFF
TRBV28	13	TRBJ1-2	few	-	TGTGCCAGCACCCTCCGGGACGGCTATGGCTACACCTTC	CASTLRDGYGYTF
TRBV11-2	16	TRBJ2-3	-	-	TGTGCCAGCAGCTTAGTGGTGGGTACGAGCACAGATACGCAGTATTTT	CASSLVVGTSTDTQYF
TRBV7-6	11	TRBJ2-1	-	-	TGTGCCAGCAGCCGCTACAATGAGCAGTTCTTC	CASSRYNEQFF
TRBV7-3	17	TRBJ1-2	-	-	TGTGCCAGCAGCTTAAATTGGGCAGGGCCAGCTAACTATGGCTACACCTTC	CASSLNWAGPANYGYTF
TRBV21-1	15	TRBJ1-5	-	-	TGTGCCAGCAGCTCCCGCCGACAGGGCAATCAGCCCCAGCATTTT	CASSSRRQGNQPQHF
TRBV19	14	TRBJ1-1	-	-	TGTGCCAGTAGACTTGGGGTAGGGAACACTGAAGCTTTCTTT	CASRLGVGNTEAFF
TRBV5-8	15	TRBJ1-5	-	-	TGTGCCAGCAGTTCTGGACAAGTTTCCAATCAGCCCCAGCATTTT	CASSSGQVSNQPQHF
TRBV29-1	12	TRBJ1-1	-	-	TGCAGCGTTCAGACATGGGGCACTGAAGCTTTCTTT	CSVQTWGTEAFF
TRBV25-1	15	TRBJ2-1	once	TRBD2	TGTGCCAGCAGTGAGAGTGGGAGGGGTAGCAATGAGCAGTTCTTC	CASSESGRGSNEQFF
TRBV5-6	14	TRBJ1-6	once	TRBD1	TGTGCCAGCAGCTTGGGACAGGGTGGGTCACCCCTCCACTTT	CASSLGQGGSPLHF
TRBV29-1	16	TRBJ1-2	-	TRBD1	TGCAGCGTTGAGAGGCCGGGGACAGGGGAAAGAAAAGGCTACACCTTC	CSVERPGTGERKGYTF
TRBV5-8	13	TRBJ1-1	-	-	TGTGCCAGCAGCCGGACGGTGAACACTGAAGCTTTCTTT	CASSRTVNTEAFF
TRBV5-6	15	TRBJ1-1	-	-	TGTGCCAGCAGCCCCGACAGGCCTCTCAACACTGAAGCTTTCTTT	CASSPDRPLNTEAFF
TRBV19	14	TRBJ2-7	-	TRBD1	TGTGCCAGTAGTATTCCGGGACAGTCCTACGAGCAGTACTTC	CASSIPGQSYEQYF
TRBV6-1	14	TRBJ1-2	-	-	TGTGCCAGCAGTGAAAGGCAAGGGGTCTATGGCTACACCTTC	CASSERQGVYGYTF
TRBV30	11	TRBJ1-6	few	-	TGTGCCTGGAGTGCCGGGACACCCCTCCACTTT	CAWSAGTPLHF
TRBV11-2	17	TRBJ2-6	-	TRBD1	TGTGCCAGCAGCTTCCCGGGACAGCACTCTGGGGCCAACGTCCTGACTTTC	CASSFPGQHSGANVLTF
TRBV5-1	14	TRBJ2-7	-	TRBD1	TGCGCCAGCAGCACAGGACAGGTCCCCTACGAGCAGTACTTC	CASSTGQVPYEQYF
TRBV10-3	15	TRBJ2-7	-	TRBD2	TGTGCCATCAGTGAAAGACTAGCGGGGGACTACGAGCAGTACTTC	CAISERLAGDYEQYF
TRBV6-1	13	TRBJ1-2	-	-	TGTGCCAGCAGTGCGACAGTTAACTATGGCTACACCTTC	CASSATVNYGYTF
TRBV9	15	TRBJ2-5	-	-	TGTGCCAGCAGCGTCCTAGGACTTTTCCAAGAGACCCAGTACTTC	CASSVLGLFQETQYF
TRBV27	14	TRBJ1-1	-	-	TGTGCCAGCAGGTCCCCCAACAGGGAAACTGAAGCTTTCTTT	CASRSPNRETEAFF
TRBV6-1	15	TRBJ2-2	-	-	TGTGCCAGCAGTGAGTTGGGGGGCGACACCGGGGAGCTGTTTTTT	CASSELGGDTGELFF
TRBV11-2	13	TRBJ2-5	once	-	TGTGCCAGCAGCTTTAGCGGTCAAGAGACCCAGTACTTC	CASSFSGQETQYF
TRBV29-1	13	TRBJ2-7	once	-	TGCAGCGTTGAAGGGCAACCTCCTTACGAGCAGTACTTC	CSVEGQPPYEQYF
TRBV7-9	15	TRBJ1-2	-	TRBD1	TGTGCCAGCAGCCCTCTTGGAGGGGGCGGCTATGGCTACACCTTC	CASSPLGGGGYGYTF
TRBV7-6	16	TRBJ2-1	-	TRBD2	TGTGCCAGCAGCCGAGGCGGGGGGTTAGCGGGGGGTGAGCAGTTCTTC	CASSRGGGLAGGEQFF
TRBV7-2	14	TRBJ1-2	-	-	TGTGCCAGCAGCTTAGGAACGACAGTCTATGGCTACACCTTC	CASSLGTTVYGYTF
TRBV5-4	12	TRBJ1-6	-	-	TGTGCCAGCAGCGGATTCTCTTCACCCCTCCACTTT	CASSGFSSPLHF
TRBV2	12	TRBJ1-2	few	-	TGTGCCAGCAGTGAAACGCCCTATGGCTACACCTTC	CASSETPYGYTF
TRBV25-1	14	TRBJ2-3	-	-	TGTGCCAGCAGTGCGCAATTACTGGGAGATACGCAGTATTTT	CASSAQLLGDTQYF
TRBV5-1	14	TRBJ1-6	-	TRBD1	TGCGCCAGCAGCCAGGGACAGGGCAATTCACCCCTCCACTTT	CASSQGQGNSPLHF
TRBV6-6	15	TRBJ2-3	-	-	TGTGCCACTCATGGGGCTTCGTGGCGCACAGATACGCAGTATTTT	CATHGASWRTDTQYF
TRBV4-1	17	TRBJ1-3	-	-	TGCGCCAGCAGCCAAGATCGAGGGGGGAACTCTGGAAACACCATATATTTT	CASSQDRGGNSGNTIYF
TRBV6-6	16	TRBJ2-3	-	TRBD2	TGTGCCAGCAGTTACCGACGGGGGGTGGGCACAGATACGCAGTATTTT	CASSYRRGVGTDTQYF
TRBV7-2	16	TRBJ1-5	-	TRBD1	TGTGCCAGCAGCTTAGAGTGGACAGGGGGCAATCAGCCCCAGCATTTT	CASSLEWTGGNQPQHF
TRBV7-2	16	TRBJ1-6	-	TRBD1	TGTGCCAGCAGCTTAGGAGGGACAGGGGTTAATTCACCCCTCCACTTT	CASSLGGTGVNSPLHF
TRBV5-1	14	TRBJ1-5	-	-	TGCGCCAGCAGCTTGGGATCGGGGGAACAGCCCCAGCATTTT	CASSLGSGEQPQHF
TRBV4-3	14	TRBJ1-2	-	-	TGCGCCAGCAGCCAAGTTCCCTCTAACTATGGCTACACCTTC	CASSQVPSNYGYTF
TRBV6-6	14	TRBJ1-1	-	-	TGTGCCAGCAGTAAAACAGGTTTGAACACTGAAGCTTTCTTT	CASSKTGLNTEAFF
TRBV7-9	12	TRBJ2-7	-	-	TGTGCCAGCGCACAAGGGACCTACGAGCAGTACTTC	CASAQGTYEQYF
TRBV7-2	13	TRBJ1-2	-	-	TGTGCCAGCAGCACCGAGACAGCTCTCGGCTACACCTTC	CASSTETALGYTF
TRBV18	13	TRBJ1-2	-	TRBD1	TGTGCCAGCTCCCTAGGACAGGGCGAGGGCTACACCTTC	CASSLGQGEGYTF
TRBV2	16	TRBJ2-1	-	TRBD2	TGTGCCAGCAGTCGACTAGCGGGGGGGCCAGGAGGTGAGCAGTTCTTC	CASSRLAGGPGGEQFF
TRBV9	15	TRBJ2-1	-	-	TGTGCCAGCAGCGTAGAGGGTAACACCTACAATGAGCAGTTCTTC	CASSVEGNTYNEQFF